This TCR beta chain was sequenced during a study of T cell responses to AZD1222 COVID-19 vaccine. Profiled with immunoSEQ multiplex PCR; TCRdb holds only in-frame clones, not every one. The sample records more than 120,000 clones, approximately 90% being singletons. Study results and caveats: Most donors were white British, females outnumbered males, and clonal diversity was possibly underestimated. Of the AZD1222 recipients, only 5 or 6 were seropositive at baseline. The study found Spike-specific TCR breadth and depth rose after two AZD1222 doses.

V lost 4 bases and J lost 4; bases outside the gene matches: 3. Germline V CDR1 and CDR2: MGHDK, SYGVNS. This CDR3 has 13 amino acids. Some second doses came at about 4 weeks and others at about 12 weeks; these were pooled. As regards this clone: Its antigen is still unknown.

The V and J genes are TRBV25-1 and TRBJ1-1; TRBD1 matches 7 bases. The TCR sequence derives from an adult who received the AZD1222 COVID-19 vaccine. Sample: peripheral blood, taken 28 days after the second AZD1222 dose. The CDR3 bases are TGTGCCAGCAGTGCACAGGGGCGCACTGAAGCTTTCTTT. Amino acid sequence: CASSAQGRTEAFF. Complete variable domain (other parts from reference TRBV25-1 and TRBJ1-1): EADIYQTPRYLVIGTGKKITLECSQTMGHDKMYWYQQDPGMELHLIHYSYGVNSTEKGDLSSESTVSRIRTEHFPLTLESARPSHTSQYLCASSAQGRTEAFFGQGTRLTVV.